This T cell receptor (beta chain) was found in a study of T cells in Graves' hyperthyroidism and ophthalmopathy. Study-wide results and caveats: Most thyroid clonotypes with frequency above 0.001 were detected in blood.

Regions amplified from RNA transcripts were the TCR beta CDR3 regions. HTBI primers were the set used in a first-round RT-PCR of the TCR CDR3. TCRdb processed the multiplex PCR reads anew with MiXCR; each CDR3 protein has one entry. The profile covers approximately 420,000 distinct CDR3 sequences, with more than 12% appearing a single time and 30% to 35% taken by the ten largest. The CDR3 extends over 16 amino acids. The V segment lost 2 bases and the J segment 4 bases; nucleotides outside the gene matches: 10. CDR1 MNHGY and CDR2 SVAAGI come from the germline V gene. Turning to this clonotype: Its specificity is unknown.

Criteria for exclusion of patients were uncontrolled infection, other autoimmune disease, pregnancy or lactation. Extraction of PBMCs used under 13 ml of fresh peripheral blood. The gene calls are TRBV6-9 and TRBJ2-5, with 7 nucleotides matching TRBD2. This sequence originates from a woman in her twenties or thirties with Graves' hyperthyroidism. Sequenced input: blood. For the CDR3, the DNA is TGTGCCAGCAGTTATGGGGAGGAGCGGGGTCCAGAGACCCAGTACTTC. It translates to CASSYGEERGPETQYF.